This T cell receptor beta chain was sequenced during a study of blood T cell repertoires in COVID-19 (dated by TCRdb to about 2020). About the full investigation: Samples from collaborators originated in the United States, Italy and Spain and spanned both the acute and convalescent phases of COVID-19. The dataset comprised deeply sampled blood TCRbeta repertoires from subjects exposed to, actively infected with, or recovered from COVID-19. The samples were drawn from two sources: the first 160 participants of the ongoing ImmuneRACE study, and 1,000 to 1,500 subjects contributed by 6 global collaborators. The repertoires were released in a freely available public database intended as a resource for research on the immune response to SARS-CoV-2. Where available, HLA class I and class II types were obtained from metadata supplied by the sample provider rather than from assay-based typing. A de-identified subject ID, COVID-19 status, age in years and sex were almost always included in the sample metadata. The prospective study material was composed of cDNA or gDNA derived from T cells, B-cell-depleted T cells, or PBMCs. What the study reported, not specific to this receptor: Clinical and demographic metadata were provided uncurated, with the amount varying by source and participant.

TCRbeta CDR3 regions were amplified from genomic DNA using the immunoSEQ Assay, a bias-controlled multiplex PCR. The study's processing was this. The number of nucleated cells in each sample was estimated by amplification of reference gene primers within the assay. Sequence reads were collapsed and filtered to measure the absolute abundance of every unique TCRbeta CDR3 rearrangement. For each sample, productive Simpson clonality was calculated as the square root of Simpson's diversity index over productive rearrangements. TCRdb mirrors the immuneACCESS table, restricted to in-frame sequences. Some clones are absent from its copies; in checked studies, under half trace to an unresolved V gene, and the reason for the others is unknown. V, J and clone size reflect that table, while D and trimming were determined from the DNA. This sample gives about 120,000 clones in total; under 90% of them show up just once. In total, the top ten clones hold 4% to 5.5% of the sample.

Note on this clone: No cognate antigen has been identified for it. It has no much larger one-base neighbor in the sample; base qualities were not kept.

Each collaborating institution followed its own protocols to collect whole blood in K2EDTA tubes. For TCRbeta analysis, collaborators shipped samples in one of three forms: frozen whole blood, isolated PBMCs, or DNA extracted from either of those sample types. The receptor's source is a woman between 65 and 79 years old with acute or convalescent COVID-19. The sample comprised peripheral blood.

The DNA is TGTGCCAGCAGTGACTCAGCCAGGGGGTGGGGGAACACTGAAGCTTTCTTT. Its amino acids are CASSDSARGWGNTEAFF. This sequence uses TRBV6-4 and TRBJ1-1; 7 middle bases align to TRBD1. From the cysteine through the phenylalanine, the CDR3 covers 17 amino acids. Solely the CDR3 DNA is kept, with 51 bases framed from the first base. For this chain, trimming is 0 bases at the V end and 1 base at the J end, and the number of junction bases without a gene match is 8. As encoded in the germline V gene, CDR1 is MRHNA while CDR2 is SNTAGT.